This is a list of T cell receptor beta chains from one sample in a study of OX40 agonist ivuxolimab in advanced cancers. The repertoire was sequenced with immunoSEQ multiplex PCR; TCRdb's copy has only in-frame clones and lacks some. This sample has roughly 61,000 clones; 80% to 90% occur once, and the top ten carry under 3.5%. The sample consisted of CD4+ or CD8+ T cells sorted from blood, taken in a trial of the OX40 agonist ivuxolimab. The receptors come from an adult with an advanced solid tumor such as melanoma, head and neck, liver or kidney cancer. CDR3s include the opening cysteine and the closing phenylalanine or tryptophan. Fields, in order: CDR3 protein, CDR3 DNA, J gene, D gene, V gene. D genes are given only for firm matches.

CASSLSDWAGEQYF,TGTGCCAGCTCCCTTTCGGACTGGGCGGGGGAGCAGTACTTC,TRBJ2-7,.,TRBV18
CASSYSSEGEAFF,TGTGCCAGCAGTTACTCGAGTGAAGGAGAAGCTTTCTTT,TRBJ1-1,.,TRBV6-5
CSVDQGANTGELFF,TGCAGCGTGGACCAGGGGGCGAACACCGGGGAGCTGTTTTTT,TRBJ2-2,TRBD1,TRBV29-1
CASRPTGSSGNTIYF,TGTGCCAGCAGACCTACAGGTTCCTCTGGAAACACCATATATTTT,TRBJ1-3,.,TRBV14
CASSPDRRGTSGRALAGELFF,TGTGCCAGCAGTCCCGACCGACGCGGGACTAGCGGGAGGGCCTTAGCCGGGGAGCTGTTTTTT,TRBJ2-2,TRBD2,TRBV27
CASTYGPGETQYF,TGTGCCAGCACGTATGGCCCGGGGGAGACCCAGTACTTC,TRBJ2-5,.,TRBV6-1
CASYPLQGADTEAFF,TGTGCCAGCTACCCACTTCAGGGGGCTGACACTGAAGCTTTCTTT,TRBJ1-1,TRBD1,TRBV18
CASSTPTGGKNEQFF,TGTGCCAGCAGTACCCCGACAGGGGGTAAAAATGAGCAGTTCTTC,TRBJ2-1,TRBD1,TRBV6-5
CASSTPGLAGEEQYF,TGCGCCAGCAGCACCCCGGGACTAGCGGGAGAAGAGCAGTACTTC,TRBJ2-7,TRBD2,TRBV5-1
CASRKGVGNTGELFF,TGTGCCAGTAGGAAGGGGGTAGGGAACACCGGGGAGCTGTTTTTT,TRBJ2-2,.,TRBV19
CAWSAGTGATYEQYF,TGTGCCTGGAGTGCCGGGACAGGGGCTACCTACGAGCAGTACTTC,TRBJ2-7,TRBD1,TRBV30
CASLSGDRAQGEQFF,TGTGCCAGTTTGAGCGGGGACAGGGCGCAGGGTGAGCAGTTCTTC,TRBJ2-1,TRBD1,TRBV19
CASSSDRRAEKLFF,TGTGCCAGCAGTTCCGACAGGAGAGCTGAAAAACTGTTTTTT,TRBJ1-4,.,TRBV27